This T cell receptor beta chain was sequenced for a study of blood T cells in healthy people across ages. Study results and limitations: Per million T cells, TCR beta diversity dropped about linearly as age rose. Whereas aged donors had fewer naive CD4+ cells, long-lived donors had more of them and higher diversity.

As to this clonotype: Its cognate antigen is unknown. Its ends do not fully match the called genes, so a read error is possible.

Alongside a J-beta primer mix, a sample-barcoded 5' primer served in a second PCR lasting about 6 to 11 cycles. A 12-random-nucleotide template-switch adaptor tagged each cDNA molecule. TCRdb used MiXCR to reprocess the 5' RACE reads, holding one entry per CDR3 protein. This table holds 1.4 million to 1.5 million distinct CDR3 sequences, about 40% found once. Isolation per sample recovered at least 7 million PBMCs. Material for sequencing was blood. The source of this sequence is a woman between 18 and 30 years old in good health.

CDR3 sequence reads: CAGSSRQGANEQIF. CDR3 DNA: TGTGCCGGCAGCTCGCGACAGGGGGCCAATGAGCAGATCTTC. This sequence joins TRBV7-9 and TRBJ2-1; the match to TRBD1 covers 10 bases. The length of the CDR3 is 14 residues. Germline CDR1 SEHNR, CDR2 FQNEAQ (reference sequence).